Below are 25 T cell receptor beta chains sequenced from a single sample in a study of blood T cell repertoires in COVID-19. Using immunoSEQ multiplex PCR, the repertoire was profiled, and TCRdb retains in-frame clones only, with some absent. This table holds more than 250,000 clones, roughly nine tenths found once. What was sequenced was PBMCs or T cells enriched from blood (not recorded which). These receptors were taken from a woman in her thirties or forties who had recovered from COVID-19.

V and J are TRBV24-1 and TRBJ2-2; the D gene is possibly TRBD1 (6 bases). V dropped 9 bases and J dropped 9 bases, with 19 bases sitting between them. Looked up from germline, CDR1 is KGHDR and CDR2 is SFDVKD. The CDR3 consists of 14 residues. The CDR3 sequence is CATPDRRTDRELFF. The CDR3 DNA follows: TGTGCCACCCCTGACAGGCGAACGGACCGGGAGCTGTTTTTT.

The chain uses TRBV19 and TRBJ2-1; the D is unclear. The CDR3 covers 14 residues. Germline CDR1 LNHDA, CDR2 SQIVND (reference sequence). V lost 1 base to trimming and J lost 7 bases, with 11 bases between them. This CDR3 reads CASSIVGSRNEQFF. CDR3 sequence (DNA): TGTGCCAGTAGTATAGTGGGCTCTCGGAATGAGCAGTTCTTC.

This clone was detected only a few times. The identical CDR3 is also encoded by other nucleotide sequences in the sample. The V call is TRBV7-8, the J call TRBJ1-4; 9 bases map to TRBD1. CDR1 and CDR2 from the germline V gene are SGHVS and FQNEAQ. The ends lost 2 bases at V and 8 bases at J; junction bases unmatched: 6. This CDR3 contains 15 residues. CDR3 amino acids: CASSLRGQGVEKLFF. In DNA, the CDR3 is TGTGCCAGCAGCTTAAGGGGACAGGGAGTGGAAAAACTGTTTTTT.

In its sample, this clone was seen a few times. The chain is built from TRBV15 and TRBJ1-1; 8 bases align to TRBD1. The J segment lost 1 base and the V segment lost 1 base, leaving 2 bases of the junction unmatched. Germline CDR1 reads LNHNV; CDR2 reads YYDKDF (reference sequence). There are 15 residues in the CDR3. The CDR3 here is CATSRADRENTEAFF. CDR3 in DNA: TGTGCCACCAGCAGAGCGGACAGGGAGAACACTGAAGCTTTCTTT.

This chain joins TRBV28 and TRBJ1-1; possibly TRBD1 for D (6 bases). The CDR3 has 13 residues. Trimming left V 2 bases short and J 7 bases short, with 11 bases between. The germline CDR1 and CDR2 sequences are MDHEN and SYDVKM. The CDR3 coding sequence is TGTGCCAGCAGTTTAATCGGCAGGGGTGAAGCTTTCTTT. Its protein is CASSLIGRGEAFF.

This clone was found once. This chain joins TRBV30 and TRBJ1-1; 10 bases fit TRBD1. V shed 5 bases, J shed 1 base, and the junction held 1 base outside the gene matches. This CDR3 region has 13 residues. Germline assignment: CDR1 GTSNPN and CDR2 SVGIG (reference sequence). The CDR3 DNA sequence: TGTGCCTGGGGGACAGGGGCGAACACTGAAGCTTTCTTT. It encodes CAWGTGANTEAFF. Full variable domain (missing parts from reference TRBV30 and TRBJ1-1): SQTIHQWPATLVQPVGSPLSLECTVEGTSNPNLYWYRQAAGRGLQLLFYSVGIGQISSEVPQNLSASRPQDRQFILSSKKLLLSDSGFYLCAWGTGANTEAFFGQGTRLTVV.

The chain is built from TRBV5-8 and TRBJ1-3; 8 bases map to TRBD1. This CDR3 is 14 amino acids long. The V segment lost 4 bases and the J segment 4 bases; nucleotides outside the gene matches: 4. Germline assignment: CDR1 SGHTS and CDR2 YDEGEE. CDR3 amino acids: CASSIAGGGNTIYF. In DNA form, the CDR3 reads TGTGCCAGCAGCATAGCAGGGGGCGGAAACACCATATATTTT.

This rearrangement joins TRBV10-3 to TRBJ2-3; 7 bases fit TRBD2. With V trimmed by 4 bases and J by 0 bases, 13 bases remained unmatched. Germline CDR1 is ENHRY and CDR2 is SYGVKD. This CDR3 spans 18 amino acids. Written as DNA, the CDR3 is TGTGCCATCAGTGTATACCGGGTCGGGAGGACTAGCACAGATACGCAGTATTTT. Its translation is CAISVYRVGRTSTDTQYF.

This clone has more than one count but fewer than ten. The V call is TRBV9, the J call TRBJ2-5, with 7 bases aligning to TRBD2. The CDR3 is 16 amino acids. Germline V gene lookup returns CDR1 SGDLS and CDR2 YYNGEE. V lost 3 bases and J lost 1; bases outside the gene matches: 9. CDR3 region: CASSAGLGSFQETQYF. CDR3 in DNA: TGTGCCAGCAGCGCAGGACTAGGGAGTTTCCAAGAGACCCAGTACTTC. Based on the CDR3 plus reference TRBV9 and TRBJ2-5, the full variable domain is DSGVTQTPKHLITATGQRVTLRCSPRSGDLSVYWYQQSLDQGLQFLIQYYNGEERAKGNILERFSAQQFPDLHSELNLSSLELGDSALYFCASSAGLGSFQETQYFGPGTRLLVL.

This chain connects TRBV18 to TRBJ1-3, with TRBD1 matching over 8 bases. The CDR3 has 16 residues. Per germline, CDR1 KGHSH and CDR2 LQKENI. Trimming cost V 4 bases and J 4 bases; bases outside gene matches: 9. CDR3 residues: CASSRYQGAEGNTIYF. The CDR3 DNA reads TGTGCCAGCTCACGCTACCAGGGGGCTGAAGGAAACACCATATATTTT.

The chain is built from TRBV27 and TRBJ1-6; 9 bases agree with TRBD1. There are 17 residues in the CDR3. In germline, CDR1 is MNHEY, CDR2 SMNVEV (reference sequence). Unmatched junction bases numbered 16, after V lost 3 bases and J lost 13 bases. Here the CDR3 DNA reads TGTGCCAGCAGTTTCAACCCCCACAGGGGGCCTGGGCTTCCCCTCCACTTT. Residues: CASSFNPHRGPGLPLHF.

The chain uses TRBV25-1 and TRBJ2-1; 7 positions match TRBD1. The CDR3 sequence is 17 residues long. From germline, CDR1 is MGHDK and CDR2 SYGVNS. V trimming: 2 bases; J trimming: 3 bases; junction bases outside the gene matches: 10. CDR3 residues: CASSELFGPGGYNEQFF. The DNA for the CDR3 is TGTGCCAGCAGTGAACTATTTGGGCCAGGGGGCTACAATGAGCAGTTCTTC.

This clone appeared a few times. The genes are TRBV28 and TRBJ1-5, with D uncertain. Germline loops: CDR1 MDHEN, CDR2 SYDVKM. V lost 6 bases and J 5 bases, leaving 11 bases between the germline ends. This CDR3 contains 13 residues. The CDR3 bases are TGTGCCAGCAGCCTAGCGGGGTATCAGCCCCAGCATTTT. This gives the protein CASSLAGYQPQHF.

Turning to this clone: Additional DNA sequences in this sample encode the identical CDR3. CDR3 nucleotide sequence: TGCGCCAGTAGACAAACAGGGGTCCAGCATTTT. It encodes CASRQTGVQHF. V gene TRBV10-2 combines with J gene TRBJ1-5; 7 bases align to TRBD1. CDR1 and CDR2 (germline): WSHSY, SAAADI. With 9 bases clipped from V and 12 bases from J, the junction kept 8 bases outside the gene matches. The CDR3 loop spans 11 amino acids.

The chain has TRBV11-2 and TRBJ2-3, with TRBD2 as a possible D gene (5 bases). The germline V and J ends were trimmed by 3 bases and 4 bases, with 14 bases remaining between them. The CDR3 sequence is 15 residues long. Germline V lookup: CDR1 SGHAT, CDR2 FQNNGV. CDR3 DNA: TGTGCCAGCAGCTTGGCGTCGGGAACTTCAGATACGCAGTATTTT. Protein product: CASSLASGTSDTQYF.

This clone was seen at least ten times. The rearrangement uses TRBV24-1 and TRBJ1-2; D remains unclear. The CDR3 consists of 14 residues. Germline values: CDR1 KGHDR, CDR2 SFDVKD. The germline V and J ends were trimmed by 0 bases and 5 bases, with 9 bases remaining between them. The CDR3 nucleotides read TGTGCCACCAGTGATTTGCAACGGCGGTATGGCTACACCTTC. Translation gives CATSDLQRRYGYTF.

The chain employs TRBV5-4 and TRBJ2-3; D is perhaps TRBD2 (5 bases). This CDR3 comprises 16 residues. Between the trimmed V and J ends, which lost 0 bases and 0 bases, there was a span of 11 bases. Germline CDR1 SGHNT, CDR2 YYREEE (reference sequence). CDR3 sequence (DNA): TGTGCCAGCAGCTTGGGGGCCCTAGCTAGCACAGATACGCAGTATTTT. Translation: CASSLGALASTDTQYF.

The V call is TRBV7-2, the J call TRBJ2-7; 9 bases line up with TRBD2. The germline V gene has CDR1 SGHTA and CDR2 FQGNSA. V lost 2 bases to trimming and J lost 7 bases; unmatched junction nucleotides: 12. The CDR3 sequence is 16 residues long. CDR3 DNA sequence: TGTGCCAGCAGCTTACGTGCGACTAGCGGAGTGGGGGAGCAGTACTTC. It encodes CASSLRATSGVGEQYF.

The V gene is TRBV20-1, the J gene TRBJ2-4, with 11 bases identical to TRBD2. Germline assignment: CDR1 DFQATT and CDR2 SNEGSKA (reference sequence). The CDR3 length is 15 residues. With V trimmed by 3 bases and J by 8 bases, 9 bases remained unmatched. This CDR3 reads CSASPGTSGGYIQYF. The DNA for the CDR3 is TGCAGTGCTAGTCCTGGGACTAGCGGAGGATACATTCAGTACTTC.

The rearrangement uses TRBV7-2 and TRBJ1-5, with 7 bases fitting TRBD1. This CDR3 contains 16 residues. After removal of 1 base from V and 4 bases from J, the junction contained 7 bases not matched to a gene. Germline values: CDR1 SGHTA, CDR2 FQGNSA. The CDR3 reads CASSLDQGGLNQPQHF. CDR3 nucleotide sequence: TGTGCCAGCAGCTTAGATCAGGGGGGATTAAATCAGCCCCAGCATTTT.

The rearrangement joins TRBV7-2 to TRBJ1-1; unclear D gene. Germline loops: CDR1 SGHTA, CDR2 FQGNSA. V was pared by 6 bases and J by 2 bases, with 13 bases between. The CDR3 contains 14 residues. CDR3 residues: CASRPRGGNTEAFF. The CDR3 DNA reads TGTGCCAGCAGACCTAGAGGAGGTAACACTGAAGCTTTCTTT.

This chain uses TRBV9 with TRBJ2-1, with 7 bases that match TRBD1. This CDR3 has 15 amino acids. Trimming at V came to 3 bases and at J to 5 bases, leaving 8 bases not matched to a gene. Germline V lookup: CDR1 SGDLS, CDR2 YYNGEE. The CDR3 coding sequence is TGTGCCAGCAGCGCGAGAGGGGGCCTAAACAATGAGCAGTTCTTC. This codes for CASSARGGLNNEQFF.

This chain uses TRBV6-6 with TRBJ2-1; D is perhaps TRBD2 (5 bases). The CDR3 consists of 15 residues. Germline V gene lookup returns CDR1 MNHNY and CDR2 SVGAGI (reference sequence). V was shortened by 3 bases and J by 8 bases, with 17 bases between the two germline ends. The CDR3 sequence: CASSYVLVRGHEQFF. In nucleotides, the CDR3 is TGTGCCAGCAGTTATGTGCTCGTCCGGGGTCATGAGCAGTTCTTC.

V and J are TRBV5-4 and TRBJ1-4; 8 nucleotides agree with TRBD1. Per germline, CDR1 SGHNT and CDR2 YYREEE (reference sequence). V gave up 0 bases and J gave up 6 bases; unmatched junction bases: 4. CDR3 length: 15 amino acids. CDR3 in amino acids: CASSLVGTGDEKLFF. The CDR3 DNA follows: TGTGCCAGCAGCTTGGTAGGGACAGGAGATGAAAAACTGTTTTTT.

The chain recombines TRBV7-2 with TRBJ2-4; no clear D gene. This CDR3 has 14 amino acids. V was clipped by 5 bases and J by 3 bases, with 11 bases between them. CDR1 and CDR2 from the germline V gene are SGHTA and FQGNSA. CDR3 in amino acids: CASSPQVVKNIQYF. CDR3 bases: TGTGCCAGCAGCCCTCAGGTTGTCAAAAACATTCAGTACTTC.